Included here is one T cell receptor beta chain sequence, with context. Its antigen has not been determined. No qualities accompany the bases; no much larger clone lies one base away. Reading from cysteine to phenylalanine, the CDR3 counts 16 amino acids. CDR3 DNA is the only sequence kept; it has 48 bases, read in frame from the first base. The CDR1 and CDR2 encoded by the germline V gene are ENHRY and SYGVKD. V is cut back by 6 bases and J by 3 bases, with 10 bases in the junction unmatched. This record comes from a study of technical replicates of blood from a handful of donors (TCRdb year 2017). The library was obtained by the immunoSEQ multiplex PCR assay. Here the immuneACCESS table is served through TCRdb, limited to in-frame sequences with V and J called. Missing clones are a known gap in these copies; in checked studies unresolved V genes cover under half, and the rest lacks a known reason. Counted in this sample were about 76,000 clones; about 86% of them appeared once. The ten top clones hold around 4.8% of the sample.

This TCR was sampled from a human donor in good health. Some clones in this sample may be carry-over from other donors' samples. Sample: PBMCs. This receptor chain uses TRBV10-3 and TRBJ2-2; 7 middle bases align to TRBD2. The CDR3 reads CAIRAWGAGDTGELFF. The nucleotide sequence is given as TGTGCCATCAGGGCCTGGGGTGCGGGAGACACCGGGGAGCTGTTTTTT.